Shown below are 28 T cell receptor beta chains from a single sample sequenced in a study of control samples from healthy donors and cancer patients. Repertoires were generated with immunoSEQ multiplex PCR, while TCRdb's copy carries only in-frame clones and drops some. The sample holds about 150,000 clones; 80% to 95% are singletons and the top ten take approximately 5.7%. The sample was blood. The receptors were sampled from a man aged 18 to 29 in good health.

The chain uses TRBV4-1 and TRBJ1-5; tentatively, D is TRBD1 (5 bases). V was cut by 0 bases and J by 4 bases, with 7 bases left in between. The length of the CDR3 is 14 residues. Germline-derived CDR1 and CDR2 are MGHRA and YSYEKL. Written as DNA, the CDR3 is TGCGCCAGCAGCCAAGAGTGGGGGAATCAGCCCCAGCATTTT. Amino acid sequence: CASSQEWGNQPQHF.

The genes are TRBV27 and TRBJ1-5; 7 bases are a match to TRBD1. The CDR3 covers 17 residues. The V segment lost 2 bases and the J segment 6 bases; nucleotides outside the gene matches: 13. Germline V lookup: CDR1 MNHEY, CDR2 SMNVEV (reference sequence). The CDR3 sequence: CASSLALTGRRPQPQHF. CDR3 DNA sequence: TGTGCCAGCAGTTTAGCCCTGACAGGGAGGCGGCCTCAGCCCCAGCATTTT.

The CDR3 region is CASSLRPSGSEKLFF. CDR3 coding DNA: TGTGCCAGCAGCTTACGTCCTAGCGGGAGTGAAAAACTGTTTTTT. The V call is TRBV7-9, the J call TRBJ1-4; no clear D. V lost 2 bases and J 7 bases, leaving 14 bases between the germline ends. Germline values: CDR1 SEHNR, CDR2 FQNEAQ (reference sequence). This CDR3 spans 15 amino acids. The full variable domain, its missing parts supplied by reference TRBV7-9 and TRBJ1-4, is DTGVSQNPRHKITKRGQNVTFRCDPISEHNRLYWYRQTLGQGPEFLTYFQNEAQLEKSRLLSDRFSAERPKGSFSTLEIQRTEQGDSAMYLCASSLRPSGSEKLFFGSGTQLSVL.

The J gene is TRBJ2-3, the V gene TRBV11-2; TRBD2 aligns across 13 bases. The germline CDR1 and CDR2 sequences are SGHAT and FQNNGV. The CDR3 runs 16 residues. The V and J ends lost 5 bases and 1 base, in that order; junction bases with no gene match: 3. CDR3 amino acids: CASSPGLAGGTDTQYF. The CDR3, as DNA: TGTGCCAGCAGCCCAGGACTAGCGGGGGGCACAGATACGCAGTATTTT.

V is TRBV28 and J is TRBJ1-1; unclear D gene. V lost 2 bases and J 1 base, leaving 5 bases between the germline ends. There are 13 residues in the CDR3. The germline V gene has CDR1 MDHEN and CDR2 SYDVKM. CDR3 DNA: TGTGCCAGCAGTTTAACGACGAACACTGAAGCTTTCTTT. Translated: CASSLTTNTEAFF. Looking up the rest from reference TRBV28 and TRBJ1-1 gives the full variable domain: DVKVTQSSRYLVKRTGEKVFLECVQDMDHENMFWYRQDPGLGLRLIYFSYDVKMKEKGDIPEGYSVSREKKERFSLILESASTNQTSMYLCASSLTTNTEAFFGQGTRLTVV.

This sequence joins TRBV7-9 and TRBJ1-1, with a weak D call TRBD1 (6 bases). V was trimmed by 1 base and J by 10 bases, leaving 16 bases between them. CDR1 is SEHNR and CDR2 is FQNEAQ in the germline V gene (reference sequence). This CDR3 has 14 residues. The CDR3 sequence: CASSLVREGVVAFF. CDR3 DNA: TGTGCCAGCAGCTTAGTCAGGGAGGGGGTAGTAGCTTTCTTT.

The chain employs TRBV29-1 and TRBJ1-2; perhaps TRBD1 as D (5 bases). Germline V gives CDR1 SQVTM, CDR2 ANQGSEA. Between the trimmed V and J ends, which lost 4 bases and 4 bases, there was a span of 13 bases. This CDR3 has 13 residues. The DNA for the CDR3 is TGCAGCGTTGGGGGCGCGGAGGCCTATGGCTACACCTTC. It is translated as CSVGGAEAYGYTF.

V is TRBV10-3 and J is TRBJ2-1, with TRBD2 matching over 13 bases. Looked up from germline, CDR1 is ENHRY and CDR2 is SYGVKD. The CDR3 extends over 18 amino acids. Trimming cost V 3 bases and J 2 bases; bases outside gene matches: 7. CDR3 in DNA: TGTGCCATCAGTGAACCAACTAGCGGGAGGGTCGCCTACAATGAGCAGTTCTTC. Its protein product is CAISEPTSGRVAYNEQFF.

The chain employs TRBV5-6 and TRBJ2-5; perhaps TRBD2 as D (6 bases). Germline V gene lookup returns CDR1 SGHDT and CDR2 YYEEEE. V shed 4 bases and J shed 5 bases, with 9 bases lying between them. The CDR3 sequence is 12 residues long. CDR3 sequence: CASSQEGETQYF. DNA of the CDR3: TGTGCCAGCAGCCAGGAGGGGGAGACCCAGTACTTC.

The genes are TRBV28 and TRBJ2-7; no clear D gene. The germline V gene encodes CDR1 MDHEN and CDR2 SYDVKM. V was shortened by 5 bases and J by 6 bases, with 17 bases between the two germline ends. This CDR3 region has 14 residues. CDR3 protein: CASSLSSLYVEQYF. The CDR3 coding sequence is TGTGCCAGCAGTCTATCTAGTCTTTATGTCGAGCAGTACTTC.

This sequence joins TRBV19 and TRBJ1-1; D unresolved. V lost 2 bases, J lost 1 base, and 14 bases lay in between. The CDR3 is made up of 16 amino acids. Germline V gene lookup returns CDR1 LNHDA and CDR2 SQIVND (reference sequence). The CDR3 nucleotides read TGTGCCAGTAGTATATCCCCCGGACGCTCGAACACTGAAGCTTTCTTT. This translates into CASSISPGRSNTEAFF. Full variable domain (rest looked up from reference TRBV19 and TRBJ1-1): DGGITQSPKYLFRKEGQNVTLSCEQNLNHDAMYWYRQDPGQGLRLIYYSQIVNDFQKGDIAEGYSVSREKKESFPLTVTSAQKNPTAFYLCASSISPGRSNTEAFFGQGTRLTVV.

The CDR3 is CASSQSIRSYEQYF. In DNA, the CDR3 is TGTGCCAGCAGCCAAAGTATTAGGTCCTACGAGCAGTACTTC. The chain couples TRBV3-1 (or the pseudogene TRBV3-2) to TRBJ2-7, with no clear D. The germline V gene encodes CDR1 LGHDT and CDR2 YNNKEL (reference sequence). The V gene lost 2 bases and the J gene lost 1 base, with 9 bases spanning the gap. This CDR3 has 14 amino acids.

The V gene is TRBV7-9, the J gene TRBJ1-5; unclear D gene. The CDR3 is made up of 14 amino acids. V was shortened by 2 bases and J by 11 bases, with 16 bases between the two germline ends. Germline V gene data show CDR1 as SEHNR and CDR2 as FQNEAQ (reference sequence). The CDR3 is CASSLIIGVGAQHF. The CDR3 nucleotides read TGTGCCAGCAGCTTAATTATCGGGGTTGGGGCCCAGCATTTT.

The V call is TRBV7-9, the J call TRBJ1-1; D is perhaps TRBD1 (6 bases). V lost 5 bases and J 3 bases, leaving 16 bases between the germline ends. The germline CDR1 and CDR2 sequences are SEHNR and FQNEAQ (reference sequence). The CDR3 has 15 residues. The CDR3 is CASSGSRGMDTEAFF. The CDR3 nucleotides read TGTGCCAGCAGCGGGAGCAGGGGAATGGACACTGAAGCTTTCTTT.

This CDR3 is CASSPRPGSGELFF. The DNA for the CDR3 is TGTGCCAGCTCCCCCCGGCCGGGGTCCGGGGAGCTGTTTTTT. V gene TRBV6-5 combines with J gene TRBJ2-2; D is possibly TRBD2 (5 bases). Per the germline V gene, CDR1 is MNHEY and CDR2 is SVGAGI. The ends were cut back, 8 bases at V and 6 bases at J, with 16 bases in the middle. CDR3 length equals 14 residues.

This clone is a singleton in its sample. At one of its ends the junction is not consistent with the germline gene, which may arise from a read error. This chain links TRBV13 with TRBJ2-7, with 9 bases lining up with TRBD1. This CDR3 has 17 residues. Germline CDR1 reads PRHDT; CDR2 reads FYEKMQ (reference sequence). CDR3 in amino acids: CASSFLIPGQGSHEQYF. The DNA of the CDR3 is TGTGCCAGCAGCTTCCTCATACCGGGACAGGGCTCCCACGAGCAGTACTTC.

This clone rates as medium-sized (0.01 to 0.1%). The J gene is TRBJ2-7, the V gene TRBV27; tentatively, D is TRBD2 (5 bases). From germline, CDR1 is MNHEY and CDR2 SMNVEV (reference sequence). There are 15 residues in the CDR3. With 5 bases removed from V and 5 bases from J, the gap between germline ends came to 19 bases. The CDR3 DNA sequence: TGTGCCAGCAGTCCGGGATGGGGAACCGACCACGAGCAGTACTTC. Its translation is CASSPGWGTDHEQYF.

The chain carries TRBV10-1 and TRBJ2-2; D unresolved. The germline CDR1 and CDR2 sequences are WNHNN and SYGVQD (reference sequence). The CDR3 loop spans 17 amino acids. Between the trimmed V and J ends, which lost 6 bases and 3 bases, there was a span of 20 bases. The CDR3 spells CASSDKTWIDYTGELFF. DNA for the CDR3: TGCGCCAGCAGCGATAAGACTTGGATAGATTACACCGGGGAGCTGTTTTTT.

The chain employs TRBV28 and TRBJ1-2; perhaps TRBD1 as D (6 bases). V was cut by 8 bases and J by 7 bases, with 8 bases left in between. The CDR3 totals 10 residues. Germline V gene data show CDR1 as MDHEN and CDR2 as SYDVKM. The CDR3 region has the DNA TGTGCCAGCTTACAGGGTGGCTACACCTTC. Translated, it gives CASLQGGYTF.

J is TRBJ1-3 and V is TRBV29-1, with D perhaps matching TRBD1 (5 bases). Germline CDR1 is SQVTM and CDR2 is ANQGSEA. Trimming took off 4 bases at V and 4 bases at J, with 11 bases between the two ends. CDR3 length: 13 residues. CDR3 coding DNA: TGCAGCGTTGGAAGAGGGGAGGGAAACACCATATATTTT. Protein sequence: CSVGRGEGNTIYF.

The gene calls are TRBV3-1 (or the pseudogene TRBV3-2) and TRBJ1-5; D unresolved. Germline lookup yields CDR1 LGHDT and CDR2 YNNKEL (reference sequence). This CDR3 spans 15 amino acids. V was cut by 1 base and J by 9 bases, with 16 bases left in between. CDR3 sequence: CASSQGSPTQTPQHF. Here the CDR3 DNA reads TGTGCCAGCAGCCAAGGGTCCCCTACACAGACGCCCCAGCATTTT.

J is TRBJ2-1 and V is TRBV19; D perhaps matches TRBD2 (6 bases). This CDR3 spans 10 amino acids. Germline CDR1 and CDR2: LNHDA and SQIVND (reference sequence). V lost 8 bases, J lost 9 bases, and 8 bases lay in between. The DNA of the CDR3 is TGTGCCAGTGGAGCGGGTGAGCAGTTCTTC. Residues: CASGAGEQFF. Using reference TRBV19 and TRBJ2-1 for the parts outside the CDR3, the full variable domain is DGGITQSPKYLFRKEGQNVTLSCEQNLNHDAMYWYRQDPGQGLRLIYYSQIVNDFQKGDIAEGYSVSREKKESFPLTVTSAQKNPTAFYLCASGAGEQFFGPGTRLTVL.

The chain couples TRBV5-4 to TRBJ1-2; D is undetermined. Germline assignment: CDR1 SGHNT and CDR2 YYREEE (reference sequence). Trimming removed 2 bases from V and 6 bases from J, with 5 bases in between. This CDR3 comprises 11 residues. CDR3 protein: CASSFGNGYTF. The DNA for the CDR3 is TGTGCCAGCAGCTTCGGCAATGGCTACACCTTC. Using reference TRBV5-4 and TRBJ1-2 for the parts outside the CDR3, the full variable domain is ETGVTQSPTHLIKTRGQQVTLRCSSQSGHNTVSWYQQALGQGPQFIFQYYREEENGRGNFPPRFSGLQFPNYSSELNVNALELDDSALYLCASSFGNGYTFGSGTRLTVV.

This clone showed up just once. This chain links TRBV6-5 with TRBJ2-2; 7 bases fit TRBD1. The CDR3 spans 14 residues. V dropped 6 bases and J dropped 5; count of bases not matched to a gene: 6. Germline lookup yields CDR1 MNHEY and CDR2 SVGAGI. The CDR3 bases are TGTGCCAGCAGAAACAGGGGAGAAACCGGGGAGCTGTTTTTT. It encodes CASRNRGETGELFF.

The chain has TRBV19 and TRBJ2-3; 9 bases fit TRBD2. V lost 7 bases and J lost 0; bases outside the gene matches: 5. Germline lookup yields CDR1 LNHDA and CDR2 SQIVND (reference sequence). There are 15 residues in the CDR3. CDR3 in amino acids: CASTSLAGSTDTQYF. CDR3 in DNA: TGTGCCAGTACGTCCCTAGCGGGGAGCACAGATACGCAGTATTTT.

This rearrangement joins TRBV7-9 to TRBJ2-1, with TRBD1 as a possible D gene (5 bases). Trimming took 4 bases from V and 5 from J, leaving 12 bases between them. The length of the CDR3 is 14 residues. The V gene's germline CDR1 is SEHNR and CDR2 FQNEAQ (reference sequence). The CDR3 reads CASSSVRAHNEQFF. The CDR3 DNA reads as TGTGCCAGCAGCTCGGTCAGGGCCCACAATGAGCAGTTCTTC.

Comments on this clone: The CDR3 ends on some other residue instead of the conserved phenylalanine or tryptophan, so this is likely a read error. This chain joins TRBV27 and TRBJ1-5; the D is unclear. Germline V gives CDR1 MNHEY, CDR2 SMNVEV (reference sequence). V gave up 5 bases and J gave up 7 bases, with 12 bases separating them. The CDR3 loop spans 13 amino acids. In DNA form, the CDR3 reads TGTGCCAGCAGTCTTACAGCCAACCAGCCCCAGCATCTT. Protein product: CASSLTANQPQHL.

This chain uses TRBV19 with TRBJ1-6; D is unresolved. Germline values: CDR1 LNHDA, CDR2 SQIVND (reference sequence). The CDR3 contains 14 residues. V gave up 5 bases and J gave up 6 bases, with 11 bases separating them. The CDR3 region has the DNA TGTGCCAGTAGTCAGGCCAGGTTTAATTCACCCCTCCACTTT. Its protein is CASSQARFNSPLHF.